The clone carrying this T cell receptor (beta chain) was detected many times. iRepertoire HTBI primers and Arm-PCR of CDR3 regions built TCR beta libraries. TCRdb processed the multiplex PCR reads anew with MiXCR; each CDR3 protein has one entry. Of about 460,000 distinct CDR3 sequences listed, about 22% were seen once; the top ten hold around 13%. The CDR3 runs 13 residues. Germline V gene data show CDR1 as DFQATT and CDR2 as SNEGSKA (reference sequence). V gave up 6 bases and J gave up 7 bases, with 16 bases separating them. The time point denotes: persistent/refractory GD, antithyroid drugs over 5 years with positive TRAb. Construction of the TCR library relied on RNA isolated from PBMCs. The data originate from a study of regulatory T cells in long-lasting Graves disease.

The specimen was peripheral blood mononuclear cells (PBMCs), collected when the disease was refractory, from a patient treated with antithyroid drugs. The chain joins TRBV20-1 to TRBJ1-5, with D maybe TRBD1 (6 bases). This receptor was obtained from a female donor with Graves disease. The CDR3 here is CSATGQPGQPQHF. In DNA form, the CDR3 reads TGCAGTGCAACCGGACAGCCTGGGCAGCCCCAGCATTTT.